The 19 T cell receptor beta chains below come from one sample, sequenced in a study of T cell changes during pregnancy in multiple sclerosis. Clones were read by immunoSEQ multiplex PCR, and TCRdb kept only the in-frame ones, dropping some. The sample consists of about 85,000 clones, approximately 89% of them appearing once. This specimen was peripheral blood, taken in the first trimester of pregnancy. All receptors come from a female donor with multiple sclerosis, enrolled in a pregnancy study.

This chain connects TRBV11-3 to TRBJ1-1; tentative D call: TRBD1 (6 bases). This CDR3 region has 17 residues. With 5 bases removed from V and 5 bases from J, the gap between germline ends came to 24 bases. Looked up from germline, CDR1 is SGHNT and CDR2 is YENEEA. The CDR3 region has the DNA TGTGCCAGCAGCCCGACCCTACGGGGGGCTACAACGACTGAAGCTTTCTTT. It translates to CASSPTLRGATTTEAFF.

The CDR3 reads CASRPGTAYGYTF. CDR3 bases: TGTGCCAGCAGACCCGGGACAGCCTATGGCTACACCTTC. The J gene is TRBJ1-2, the V gene TRBV28; 7 bases agree with TRBD1. Per germline, CDR1 MDHEN and CDR2 SYDVKM. The CDR3 is made up of 13 amino acids. V shed 6 bases, J shed 4 bases, and the junction held 5 bases outside the gene matches.

This sequence joins TRBV7-2 and TRBJ1-5; D perhaps matches TRBD1 (6 bases). This CDR3 spans 16 amino acids. Germline V gives CDR1 SGHTA, CDR2 FQGNSA. With 1 base removed from V and 0 bases from J, the gap between germline ends came to 10 bases. The CDR3 DNA reads TGTGCCAGCAGCTTAGGGACAGACTATAGCAATCAGCCCCAGCATTTT. This translates into CASSLGTDYSNQPQHF.

The chain recombines TRBV28 with TRBJ2-3; 7 bases line up with TRBD2. The CDR3 covers 14 residues. Germline V lookup: CDR1 MDHEN, CDR2 SYDVKM. Trimming cost V 5 bases and J 5 bases; bases outside gene matches: 7. The CDR3 DNA follows: TGTGCCAGCAGTCCCAGACTAGCAGGAGATACGCAGTATTTT. This sequence encodes CASSPRLAGDTQYF. Based on the CDR3 plus reference TRBV28 and TRBJ2-3, the full variable domain is DVKVTQSSRYLVKRTGEKVFLECVQDMDHENMFWYRQDPGLGLRLIYFSYDVKMKEKGDIPEGYSVSREKKERFSLILESASTNQTSMYLCASSPRLAGDTQYFGPGTRLTVL.

The chain employs TRBV2 and TRBJ1-2, with D unclear. There are 8 residues in the CDR3. Trimming stripped 10 bases from V and 8 bases from J, with 5 bases between. Germline V gene sequence: CDR1 SNHLY, CDR2 FYNNEI. The CDR3 protein is CAIRGYTF. In nucleotides, the CDR3 is TGTGCCATCCGGGGCTACACCTTC.

The J gene is TRBJ1-5, the V gene TRBV21-1; TRBD1 was called by the table and not checked on the DNA. TRBV21-1 is listed as a pseudogene. CDR3 length: 14 residues. This CDR3 reads CASSNKQGFQPQHF. The CDR3 coding sequence is TGTGCCAGCAGCAATAAACAGGGGTTTCAGCCCCAGCATTTT.

This chain uses TRBV28 with TRBJ2-7, with 7 bases lining up with TRBD1. With V trimmed by 5 bases and J by 6 bases, 4 bases remained unmatched. Germline V gene sequence: CDR1 MDHEN, CDR2 SYDVKM. This CDR3 has 12 amino acids. In DNA, the CDR3 is TGTGCCAGCAGTGACAGGGTCGCCGAGCAGTACTTC. The encoded protein is CASSDRVAEQYF. The full variable domain, in which reference TRBV28 and TRBJ2-7 provide the parts outside the CDR3, is DVKVTQSSRYLVKRTGEKVFLECVQDMDHENMFWYRQDPGLGLRLIYFSYDVKMKEKGDIPEGYSVSREKKERFSLILESASTNQTSMYLCASSDRVAEQYFGPGTRLTVT.

The chain combines TRBV15 with TRBJ1-2, with 12 bases lining up with TRBD1. Germline V gene data show CDR1 as LNHNV and CDR2 as YYDKDF (reference sequence). This CDR3 is 15 amino acids long. The ends lost 9 bases at V and 6 bases at J; junction bases unmatched: 11. The chain's CDR3 is CATEGTGGIKDGYTF. The CDR3 nucleotides are TGTGCCACAGAGGGGACAGGGGGCATTAAAGATGGCTACACCTTC.

This clone appeared a single time. This chain connects TRBV7-3 to TRBJ2-1; 9 bases match TRBD1. The CDR3 sequence is 13 residues long. Trimming took 3 bases from V and 8 from J; bases not matched to a gene: 2. The germline gives CDR1 SGHTA, CDR2 FQGTGA. As DNA, the CDR3 is TGTGCCAGCAGCTTTACAGGGGGCGATGAGCAGTTCTTC. Protein sequence: CASSFTGGDEQFF.

CDR3 sequence reads: CASSNRRWDRVEANEQFF. The DNA of the CDR3 is TGTGCCAGCAGTAACCGAAGATGGGACAGGGTCGAAGCCAATGAGCAGTTCTTC. This rearrangement joins TRBV28 to TRBJ2-1, with 9 bases lining up with TRBD1. The CDR3 runs 18 residues. With V trimmed by 5 bases and J by 6 bases, 17 bases remained unmatched. Germline V gene data show CDR1 as MDHEN and CDR2 as SYDVKM.

V usage is TRBV5-8 and J usage is TRBJ2-3; a weak D match, TRBD2 (7 bases). V gave up 4 bases and J gave up 6 bases, with 18 bases separating them. Germline V lookup: CDR1 SGHTS, CDR2 YDEGEE. The CDR3 contains 15 residues. CDR3 loop: CASSPTSPRGDTQYF. CDR3 sequence (DNA): TGTGCCAGCAGCCCGACTAGCCCAAGGGGGGATACGCAGTATTTT.

V and J are TRBV2 and TRBJ2-4; D unclear. The CDR3 sequence is 12 residues long. V lost 3 bases, J lost 12 bases, and 12 bases lay in between. CDR1 SNHLY and CDR2 FYNNEI come from the germline V gene. As DNA, the CDR3 is TGTGCCAGCAGTGAGTATTCGGGTCCTCAGTACTTC. Translated: CASSEYSGPQYF. Drawing the rest from reference TRBV2 and TRBJ2-4, the complete variable domain is EPEVTQTPSHQVTQMGQEVILRCVPISNHLYFYWYRQILGQKVEFLVSFYNNEISEKSEIFDDQFSVERPDGSNFTLKIRSTKLEDSAMYFCASSEYSGPQYFGAGTRLSVL.

The gene calls are TRBV9 and TRBJ1-4; D is possibly TRBD1 (6 bases). The CDR3 sequence is 14 residues long. The V gene's germline CDR1 is SGDLS and CDR2 YYNGEE. V was clipped by 0 bases and J by 6 bases, with 9 bases between them. The CDR3 sequence: CASSVGGLDEKLFF. DNA for the CDR3: TGTGCCAGCAGCGTAGGGGGGCTCGATGAAAAACTGTTTTTT.

In DNA, the CDR3 is TGTGCCAGCGGAGGACTAGCGGGGCCTAATATTCAAAGCACAGATACGCAGTATTTT. Translation: CASGGLAGPNIQSTDTQYF. The rearrangement joins TRBV7-9 to TRBJ2-3; 12 bases are a match to TRBD2. Per the germline V gene, CDR1 is SEHNR and CDR2 is FQNEAQ (reference sequence). V lost 8 bases, J lost 0 bases, and 15 bases stayed unmatched. CDR3 length: 19 amino acids.

This CDR3 reads CASSLLAGKGGEQFF. The CDR3 DNA reads as TGTGCCAGCAGTTTATTAGCGGGAAAGGGTGGTGAGCAGTTCTTC. The chain joins TRBV27 to TRBJ2-1; 8 bases line up with TRBD2. The CDR3 totals 15 residues. Trimming removed 1 base from V and 9 bases from J; junction bases left unmatched: 8. Germline CDR1 and CDR2: MNHEY and SMNVEV (reference sequence).

The chain employs TRBV6-5 and TRBJ2-2; the D is unclear. The germline V and J ends were trimmed by 6 bases and 1 base, with 9 bases remaining between them. The CDR3 loop spans 14 amino acids. CDR1 is MNHEY and CDR2 is SVGAGI in the germline V gene. The CDR3 loop reads CASRTPGNTGELFF. CDR3 sequence (DNA): TGTGCCAGCAGGACCCCAGGGAACACCGGGGAGCTGTTTTTT.

This clone occurred once. The chain links TRBV18 to TRBJ2-5; 7 bases map to TRBD2. Germline-derived CDR1 and CDR2 are KGHSH and LQKENI. CDR3 size: 15 residues. With V trimmed by 2 bases and J by 2 bases, 5 bases remained unmatched. The CDR3 loop is CASSPLGTTQETQYF. CDR3 in DNA: TGTGCCAGCTCACCATTGGGGACTACTCAAGAGACCCAGTACTTC. The whole variable domain, filled in from reference TRBV18 and TRBJ2-5, reads NAGVMQNPRHLVRRRGQEARLRCSPMKGHSHVYWYRQLPEEGLKFMVYLQKENIIDESGMPKERFSAEFPKEGPSILRIQQVVRGDSAAYFCASSPLGTTQETQYFGPGTRLLVL.

This chain joins TRBV9 and TRBJ2-5; 7 positions match TRBD2. The CDR3 is 15 residues long. V was clipped by 2 bases and J by 2 bases; unmatched bases: 6. Germline CDR1 SGDLS, CDR2 YYNGEE. CDR3 protein: CASSVASGLQETQYF. The CDR3 DNA reads as TGTGCCAGCAGCGTGGCTAGCGGCTTACAAGAGACCCAGTACTTC.

The chain has TRBV5-1 and TRBJ1-1; D is undetermined. Deletions cut 2 bases from V and 4 bases from J, with 12 bases between. This CDR3 spans 14 amino acids. CDR1 is SGHRS and CDR2 is YFSETQ in the germline V gene. Here the CDR3 reads CASSLEAVGTEAFF. The CDR3 DNA follows: TGCGCCAGCAGCTTAGAGGCAGTAGGCACTGAAGCTTTCTTT.